A single TCR beta chain is shown here with its context. The antigen is undetermined. Sorting with CD45RO/CCR7/CD25/CD127/CD95/CD27 yielded naive, central memory, regulatory and stem-like memory CD4+ cells. Once sorted, every population was more than 95% pure. Every bit of the isolated RNA underwent reverse transcription, so sequencing read expressed TCRB transcripts. TCRdb's table, derived via immunoSEQ multiplex PCR, lists solely in-frame clones and lacks some. Of more than 300,000 clones in the sample, around 12% were seen once. This sample was included in a study of beta chain features in type 1 diabetes. Study overall: Age, gender and cell yields were alike across patients and healthy donors. Study-wide results and caveats: In type 1 diabetes patients, VDJ junctions had fewer insertions; deletions at these junctions were more frequent. Type 1 diabetes patients showed a moderate but significant shortening of TCRB CDR3s in all four CD4+ subsets.

The TCR comes from a woman aged 18-30 years with type 1 diabetes. The sequencing sample was made of naive CD4+ T cells from blood.

Written as DNA, the CDR3 is TGCAGCGTGGACAGGGAGGGAGTGGATACGCAGTATTTT. Translating it yields CSVDREGVDTQYF. The chain recombines TRBV29-1 with TRBJ2-3; maybe TRBD1 (8 bases). V was pared by 6 bases and J by 6 bases, with 16 bases between. Germline V gives CDR1 SQVTM, CDR2 ANQGSEA. The CDR3 has 13 amino acids.